Shown below are 9 T cell receptor beta chains from a single sample sequenced in a study of Ad26.COV2.S vaccination and SARS-CoV-2 variants. Stated treatment: roughly 18 received Ad26.COV2.S at low or high dose, single or two shots; about 5 received placebo; per-sample allocation not given. The investigators took samples on day 63 after the first vaccine or placebo injection. Profiled with immunoSEQ multiplex PCR; TCRdb holds only in-frame clones, not every one. The data hold about 680,000 clones, with around 90% observed a single time. Sample: peripheral blood, taken in a trial of Ad26.COV2.S vaccine versus placebo. Receptors originate from a person aged 18-60 years who received the Ad26.COV2.S COVID-19 vaccine or a placebo.

The rearrangement links TRBV11-2 to TRBJ2-6; D unclear. CDR3 length: 13 residues. Germline CDR1 reads SGHAT; CDR2 reads FQNNGV. Trimming shortened V by 4 bases and J by 5 bases, and 6 bases separated the two germline ends. CDR3 sequence reads: CASSSVRANVLTF. CDR3 in DNA: TGTGCCAGCAGCTCCGTCCGGGCCAACGTCCTGACTTTC.

As for this clone: The sample carries other DNA sequences with the same CDR3. The chain carries TRBV14 and TRBJ1-6; TRBD1 agrees at 8 bases. Germline CDR1 and CDR2: SGHDN and FVKESK. This CDR3 has 16 amino acids. With V trimmed by 5 bases and J by 10 bases, 13 bases remained unmatched. The chain's CDR3 is CASSTRPGQGGSPLHF. The CDR3 DNA follows: TGTGCCAGCAGCACAAGACCAGGACAGGGAGGGTCACCCCTCCACTTT.

The rearrangement joins TRBV29-1 to TRBJ2-1, with 11 bases lining up with TRBD2. This CDR3 spans 11 amino acids. V gave up 4 bases and J gave up 13 bases; unmatched junction bases: 3. Germline V CDR1 and CDR2: SQVTM, ANQGSEA. CDR3 amino acids: CSVGGTSGQFF. Here the CDR3 DNA reads TGCAGCGTTGGGGGGACTAGCGGACAGTTCTTC.

V gene TRBV9 combines with J gene TRBJ2-7; perhaps TRBD1 as D (6 bases). The CDR3 sequence is 14 residues long. The V and J ends lost 3 bases and 5 bases respectively, with 15 bases between them. Germline V lookup: CDR1 SGDLS, CDR2 YYNGEE. The CDR3 DNA follows: TGTGCCAGCAGCGGGGGGCGAAGACGGGACGAGCAGTACTTC. Its translation is CASSGGRRRDEQYF.

This chain uses TRBV30 with TRBJ1-2; 7 nucleotides match TRBD1. CDR3 length equals 13 residues. Germline V gene sequence: CDR1 GTSNPN, CDR2 SVGIG (reference sequence). The V gene end was trimmed by 0 bases and the J gene end by 9 bases; junction bases not matched to a gene: 7. The CDR3, as DNA: TGTGCCTGGAGTGTCCGACAGGGTATCCGCTACACCTTC. This encodes CAWSVRQGIRYTF.

This chain uses TRBV7-9 with TRBJ2-7; D is tentatively TRBD1 or TRBD2 (5 bases each). The CDR3 length is 13 residues. Trimming left V 2 bases short and J 6 bases short, with 11 bases between. Germline assignment: CDR1 SEHNR and CDR2 FQNEAQ (reference sequence). CDR3 sequence: CASSLLGASEQYF. In DNA form, the CDR3 reads TGTGCCAGCAGCTTACTCGGGGCTTCCGAGCAGTACTTC.

V usage is TRBV3-1 (or the pseudogene TRBV3-2) and J usage is TRBJ2-3; unclear D gene. Germline V gene lookup returns CDR1 LGHDT and CDR2 YNNKEL (reference sequence). The CDR3 has 14 amino acids. V shed 3 bases and J shed 2 bases, with 9 bases lying between them. The CDR3 protein is CASSQAGFTDTQYF. The CDR3 DNA reads TGTGCCAGCAGCCAGGCTGGGTTCACAGATACGCAGTATTTT.

J is TRBJ2-7 and V is TRBV5-4; 16 bases fit TRBD2. This CDR3 has 15 amino acids. V was clipped by 4 bases and J by 7 bases; unmatched bases: 5. Germline V CDR1 and CDR2: SGHNT, YYREEE (reference sequence). DNA of the CDR3: TGTGCCAGCAGCCAGGGACTAGCGGGGGGGCTTGAGCAGTACTTC. As protein: CASSQGLAGGLEQYF.

The chain joins TRBV7-3 to TRBJ2-1; 8 bases are a match to TRBD1. J lost 9 bases, V lost 5 bases, and 18 bases had no gene match. The germline CDR1 and CDR2 sequences are SGHTA and FQGTGA. The CDR3 is 17 residues long. CDR3 sequence reads: CASSKDPGGGAAGEQFF. CDR3 nucleotide sequence: TGTGCCAGCAGCAAAGACCCAGGGGGCGGTGCCGCGGGTGAGCAGTTCTTC.